This record looks at one TCR beta chain sequence and its context. Its antigen remains unidentified. Trimming left V 7 bases short and J 9 bases short, with 10 bases between. The CDR3 consists of 11 residues. Germline values: CDR1 MNHNS, CDR2 SASEGT. This sample was included in a study of cytomegalovirus exposure and HLA in healthy donors. Study as a whole: Some 85 million unique TCRs, all from HLA-typed donors, were included in an early release of the data. The study's findings and limits: Presence/absence analyses assumed roughly uniform sequencing depth across donors.

The PCR employed 60 Vbeta primers together with 13 Jbeta primers. Method: immunoSEQ multiplex PCR; TCRdb's copy keeps in-frame clones and lacks some. The sample has some 220,000 clones; about 85% are singletons. Sequencing was carried out using PBMCs. The rearrangement links TRBV6-1 to TRBJ1-5, with unresolved D. The clonotype was recovered from a girl aged 2-10 years in good health and CMV-seronegative. This chain's CDR3 is CASTLSGPQHF. DNA of the CDR3: TGTGCCAGCACCCTATCAGGGCCCCAGCATTTT.